Below are 28 T cell receptor beta chains sequenced from a single sample in a study of CD8 T cells in ankylosing spondylitis. MiXCR was run by TCRdb on the 5' RACE reads, yielding one entry per CDR3 protein. The repertoire holds a few hundred thousand distinct CDR3 sequences, 17% seen once, with over 1% in the top ten. Their target antigens are unknown. Regarding the study as a whole: Characteristic, it appeared, of ankylosing spondylitis blood was a TCR beta motif of several highly homologous variants.

Sequenced input: blood, either unsorted or a sorted T cell fraction (not recorded which). Receptors were obtained from a male donor with ankylosing spondylitis.

This chain uses TRBV5-1 with TRBJ2-2; TRBD2 agrees at 10 bases. CDR1 and CDR2 (germline): SGHRS, YFSETQ. J lost 6 bases, V lost 2 bases, and 4 bases had no gene match. The CDR3 length is 15 residues. The CDR3 loop is CASSFLAGAAGELFF. The CDR3 DNA is TGCGCCAGCAGCTTTCTAGCGGGGGCTGCCGGGGAGCTGTTTTTT. Using reference TRBV5-1 and TRBJ2-2 for the parts outside the CDR3, the full variable domain is KAGVTQTPRYLIKTRGQQVTLSCSPISGHRSVSWYQQTPGQGLQFLFEYFSETQRNKGNFPGRFSGRQFSNSRSEMNVSTLELGDSALYLCASSFLAGAAGELFFGEGSRLTVL.

This clonotype was counted only a few times. The chain links TRBV20-1 to TRBJ1-5; D not certain. The CDR3 totals 15 residues. Germline CDR1 and CDR2: DFQATT and SNEGSKA (reference sequence). V lost 6 bases and J 0 bases, leaving 15 bases between the germline ends. CDR3 residues: CSALPVSYSNQPQHF. DNA for the CDR3: TGCAGTGCCCTCCCGGTTAGTTATAGCAATCAGCCCCAGCATTTT.

The chain joins TRBV5-1 to TRBJ1-1; 11 bases map to TRBD1. The CDR3 sequence is 15 residues long. After removal of 7 bases from V and 8 bases from J, the junction contained 13 bases not matched to a gene. Germline V lookup: CDR1 SGHRS, CDR2 YFSETQ. CDR3 loop: CASRASSGQGVEAFF. The CDR3 DNA sequence: TGCGCCAGCCGAGCCTCGTCGGGACAGGGGGTGGAAGCTTTCTTT.

The V call is TRBV9, the J call TRBJ1-5; 10 bases line up with TRBD1. Trimming took 0 bases from V and 1 from J; bases not matched to a gene: 4. Germline-derived CDR1 and CDR2 are SGDLS and YYNGEE. The CDR3 has 17 amino acids. Written as DNA, the CDR3 is TGTGCCAGCAGCGTAGGACAGGGGGCTGGAAGCAATCAGCCCCAGCATTTT. It codes for CASSVGQGAGSNQPQHF.

This clonotype was seen at least ten times. The chain links TRBV27 to TRBJ1-3; TRBD1 might be the D (6 bases). The CDR3 totals 22 residues. V lost 2 bases and J lost 0, with 29 bases in between. Per germline, CDR1 MNHEY and CDR2 SMNVEV (reference sequence). The CDR3: CASSLTIGQGQTSGTSGNTIYF. The CDR3 coding sequence is TGTGCCAGCAGTTTAACGATAGGGCAGGGGCAAACCTCTGGCACCTCTGGAAACACCATATATTTT.

This clonotype was seen many times. The CDR3, as DNA: TGTGCCACCAGTAAAAACACTGAAGCTTTCTTT. Its translation is CATSKNTEAFF. This rearrangement joins TRBV24-1 to TRBJ1-1; no definite D call. V lost 6 bases, J lost 2 bases, and 3 bases lay in between. The CDR3 has 11 residues. Germline assignment: CDR1 KGHDR and CDR2 SFDVKD.

This chain links TRBV20-1 with TRBJ2-1; 8 bases map to TRBD2. There are 15 residues in the CDR3. Germline V gene data show CDR1 as DFQATT and CDR2 as SNEGSKA (reference sequence). CDR3 sequence reads: CSVSGSGSALNEQFF. CDR3 coding DNA: TGCAGCGTATCTGGAAGCGGGAGTGCGCTCAATGAGCAGTTCTTC.

Concerning this clonotype itself: Compared with germline, one end of the junction differs, possibly owing to a read error. The chain joins TRBV9 to TRBJ2-3; tentative D call: TRBD1 (5 bases). Germline values: CDR1 SGDLS, CDR2 YYNGEE. The CDR3 contains 15 residues. The CDR3 protein is CASSVGGGGTDTQYF. DNA for the CDR3: TGTGCCAGCAGCGTAGGGGGCGGCGGCACGGATACGCAGTATTTT.

For the CDR3, the DNA is TGTGCCTGCGGACAGGTCCACGAAAAACTGTTTTTT. Its translation: CACGQVHEKLFF. The chain has TRBV30 and TRBJ1-4; 7 positions match TRBD1. The CDR3 extends over 12 amino acids. V dropped 6 bases and J dropped 8; count of bases not matched to a gene: 6. Germline V gene lookup returns CDR1 GTSNPN and CDR2 SVGIG (reference sequence).

This clonotype was picked up many times. This sequence joins TRBV7-2 and TRBJ2-5; D not resolved. The CDR3 consists of 12 residues. The germline gives CDR1 SGHTA, CDR2 FQGNSA. V lost 6 bases and J lost 5, with 10 bases in between. The CDR3 sequence: CASSGVGETQYF. Written as DNA, the CDR3 is TGTGCCAGCAGTGGGGTGGGGGAGACCCAGTACTTC.

This clonotype was seen a handful of times. The J gene is TRBJ1-2, the V gene TRBV6-1; D is uncertain. CDR3 size: 13 residues. The V end lost 3 bases, the J end lost 6 bases, and 11 bases lay between the germline ends. Germline CDR1 reads MNHNS; CDR2 reads SASEGT. For the CDR3, the DNA is TGTGCCAGCAGTGATCAAGGGTGGGATGGCTACACCTTC. This gives the protein CASSDQGWDGYTF.

This clonotype was found many times. V is TRBV29-1 and J is TRBJ1-1; 7 bases fit TRBD1. In germline, CDR1 is SQVTM, CDR2 ANQGSEA. V gave up 4 bases and J gave up 8 bases; unmatched junction bases: 13. The CDR3 length is 14 residues. In DNA form, the CDR3 reads TGCAGCGTTGGGCAGGGGGTTGGTCGATTGGAAGCTTTCTTT. Its protein is CSVGQGVGRLEAFF.

In this sample, this clonotype turned up a few times. The chain is built from TRBV5-5 and TRBJ2-2; 10 bases align to TRBD1. Germline trimming cut 4 bases from V and 2 bases from J; bases unmatched to any gene: 5. The length of the CDR3 is 16 residues. Germline CDR1 and CDR2: SGHKS and YYEKEE (reference sequence). In DNA form, the CDR3 reads TGTGCCAGCAGCAGGGGGACAGGGGTAAACACCGGGGAGCTGTTTTTT. Translated, it gives CASSRGTGVNTGELFF. Complete variable domain (other parts from reference TRBV5-5 and TRBJ2-2): DAGVTQSPTHLIKTRGQQVTLRCSPISGHKSVSWYQQVLGQGPQFIFQYYEKEERGRGNFPDRFSARQFPNYSSELNVNALLLGDSALYLCASSRGTGVNTGELFFGEGSRLTVL.

This clonotype was observed a handful of times. This CDR3 reads CASSVATPRSTEAFF. Written as DNA, the CDR3 is TGTGCCAGCAGCGTAGCTACTCCTAGGTCCACTGAAGCTTTCTTT. This chain joins TRBV9 and TRBJ1-1; D gene unclear. V lost 0 bases and J 4 bases, leaving 13 bases between the germline ends. This CDR3 is built from 15 residues. CDR1 and CDR2 (germline): SGDLS, YYNGEE.

This clonotype has only a few counts. The rearrangement uses TRBV7-9 and TRBJ1-1; possibly TRBD1 for D (6 bases). This CDR3 spans 14 amino acids. Deletions cut 6 bases from V and 3 bases from J, with 14 bases between. Germline loops: CDR1 SEHNR, CDR2 FQNEAQ (reference sequence). The CDR3 DNA reads TGTGCCAGCAGAGTCTCGGGGGCGGACACTGAAGCTTTCTTT. It codes for CASRVSGADTEAFF.

The sample holds a few counts of this clonotype. In nucleotides, the CDR3 is TGTGCCAGCAGCTTAGCGGGGACTAGCGGGGGACCCTCTGGGGCCAACGTCCTGACTTTC. Its protein product is CASSLAGTSGGPSGANVLTF. The chain carries TRBV11-1 and TRBJ2-6, with 14 bases identical to TRBD2. Looked up from germline, CDR1 is SGHAT and CDR2 is FQDESV (reference sequence). The J segment lost 0 bases and the V segment lost 0 bases, leaving 4 bases of the junction unmatched. This CDR3 spans 20 amino acids.

This clonotype was counted between two and nine times. V and J are TRBV20-1 and TRBJ2-7; 9 bases agree with TRBD2. Per the germline V gene, CDR1 is DFQATT and CDR2 is SNEGSKA (reference sequence). The V and J ends lost 0 bases and 0 bases, in that order; junction bases with no gene match: 3. This CDR3 is built from 15 residues. Here the CDR3 DNA reads TGCAGTGCTAGAGATCTAGCGGGGAGCTCCTACGAGCAGTACTTC. Translated: CSARDLAGSSYEQYF.

This clonotype was recorded many times. This rearrangement joins TRBV5-1 to TRBJ2-1, with TRBD1 matching 10 bases. Trimming removed 0 bases from V and 8 bases from J; junction bases left unmatched: 5. This CDR3 contains 15 residues. Germline V lookup: CDR1 SGHRS, CDR2 YFSETQ. The CDR3 DNA is TGCGCCAGCAGCTTGGAGGGACAGGGGAAACATGAGCAGTTCTTC. Translated, it gives CASSLEGQGKHEQFF.

This clonotype was recorded a few times. The rearrangement joins TRBV12-3 or TRBV12-4 to TRBJ2-3, with no clear D. This CDR3 region has 16 residues. Trimming removed 3 bases at V and 4 bases at J, with 17 bases between. The CDR3 spells CASSFWVTGPADTQYF. The CDR3 coding sequence is TGTGCCAGCAGTTTTTGGGTCACTGGCCCGGCAGATACGCAGTATTTT.

This clonotype was counted a few times. The CDR3: CASSLSEYTEAFF. CDR3 nucleotides: TGTGCCAGCAGCTTAAGCGAATACACTGAAGCTTTCTTT. The chain links TRBV7-3 to TRBJ1-1; unclear D gene. This CDR3 region has 13 residues. Germline V gene sequence: CDR1 SGHTA, CDR2 FQGTGA. Trimming left V 1 base short and J 3 bases short, with 6 bases between.

This clonotype was counted between two and nine times. V usage is TRBV11-2 and J usage is TRBJ1-2; D is ambiguous. Deletions cut 4 bases from V and 1 base from J, with 10 bases between. The CDR3 consists of 14 residues. The V gene's germline CDR1 is SGHAT and CDR2 FQNNGV. The CDR3 here is CASSSTVINYGYTF. The CDR3 DNA sequence: TGTGCCAGCAGCTCGACGGTGATTAACTATGGCTACACCTTC.

This chain links TRBV18 with TRBJ1-6, with D perhaps TRBD1 (5 bases). This CDR3 region has 15 residues. Germline V lookup: CDR1 KGHSH, CDR2 LQKENI. V lost 2 bases and J lost 10, with 15 bases in between. In DNA form, the CDR3 reads TGTGCCAGCTCACCAACACGGCAGGGAGTATCACCCCTCCACTTT. Its protein product is CASSPTRQGVSPLHF.

The chain joins TRBV15 to TRBJ2-4, with TRBD1 matching over 8 bases. The CDR3 loop spans 17 amino acids. The V gene's germline CDR1 is LNHNV and CDR2 YYDKDF (reference sequence). Trimming took 0 bases from V and 1 from J; bases not matched to a gene: 5. CDR3 in amino acids: CATSRDRRGQAKNIQYF. In DNA form, the CDR3 reads TGTGCCACCAGCAGAGATCGCAGGGGGCAGGCCAAAAACATTCAGTACTTC.

The chain carries TRBV18 and TRBJ1-2; possible D gene TRBD1, 5 bases. CDR3 length: 14 amino acids. V was cut by 2 bases and J by 7 bases, with 14 bases left in between. From germline, CDR1 is KGHSH and CDR2 LQKENI. The CDR3, as DNA: TGTGCCAGCTCACCAGGGTCAAGGGGAGGTGGCTACACCTTC. Encoded protein: CASSPGSRGGGYTF.

The rearrangement uses TRBV20-1 and TRBJ2-3, with a possible D match to TRBD2 (7 bases). Germline CDR1 and CDR2: DFQATT and SNEGSKA (reference sequence). The length of the CDR3 is 14 residues. With 7 bases removed from V and 4 bases from J, the gap between germline ends came to 18 bases. The chain's CDR3 is CSVLRGRGADTQYF. CDR3 DNA sequence: TGCAGTGTCCTACGAGGGAGGGGGGCAGATACGCAGTATTTT.

This chain connects TRBV3-1 to TRBJ1-6; D is unresolved. Looked up from germline, CDR1 is LGHDT and CDR2 is YNNKEL (reference sequence). The CDR3 sequence is 13 residues long. Deletions cut 3 bases from V and 10 bases from J, with 10 bases between. This CDR3 reads CASSHALGSPLHF. The CDR3 bases are TGTGCCAGCAGCCACGCCTTAGGATCACCCCTCCACTTT. Full variable domain (remainder filled in from reference TRBV3-1 and TRBJ1-6): DTAVSQTPKYLVTQMGNDKSIKCEQNLGHDTMYWYKQDSKKFLKIMFSYNNKELIINETVPNRFSPKSPDKAHLNLHINSLELGDSAVYFCASSHALGSPLHFGNGTRLTVT.

The rearrangement joins TRBV3-1 to TRBJ2-3; D is ambiguous. The CDR3 spans 13 residues. Trimming cost V 0 bases and J 5 bases, with 6 bases left between them. Germline CDR1 reads LGHDT; CDR2 reads YNNKEL (reference sequence). This CDR3 reads CASSQDPVDTQYF. The CDR3 bases are TGTGCCAGCAGCCAAGATCCCGTAGATACGCAGTATTTT.

This chain uses TRBV18 with TRBJ2-7; D remains unclear. The CDR3 covers 15 residues. Between the trimmed V and J ends, which lost 0 bases and 0 bases, there was a span of 9 bases. Per the germline V gene, CDR1 is KGHSH and CDR2 is LQKENI. The CDR3 coding sequence is TGTGCCAGCTCACCACCTGTGGGTCCCTCCTACGAGCAGTACTTC. Translation: CASSPPVGPSYEQYF.